Listed below are T cell receptor beta chains from one sample, sequenced in a study of CD8 T cells in Susac syndrome. MiXCR, applied by TCRdb to the immunoSEQ multiplex PCR reads, yields one record per CDR3 protein. The top ten clones hold about 0.13% of a sample with around 110,000 distinct CDR3 sequences, under 96% of them seen once. Sequencing was performed on CD4+ T cells from PBMCs. These TCRs come from a human donor with Susac syndrome. Both conserved end residues are part of each CDR3. Each record gives: CDR3 DNA, CDR3 protein, V gene, J gene, D gene, clone size. A D gene is named only where the DNA matches it firmly. The size of a clone is reported for some rows only, either as once, few or many, or as a class for expanded clones.

CDR3 DNA: TGCAGTGCCCCAGGACGGGGAAACACTGAAGCTTTCTTT
CDR3 protein: CSAPGRGNTEAFF
V gene: TRBV20-1
J gene: TRBJ1-1
D gene: .
clone size: .

CDR3 DNA: TGTGCCAGCAGCTTAGCGGGACAGGGTAGAGGGCTGCACTTC
CDR3 protein: CASSLAGQGRGLHF
V gene: TRBV7-8
J gene: TRBJ2-5
D gene: TRBD1
clone size: .

CDR3 DNA: TGCAGCGTTTACCGGGACAGGGCGGTCAATGAGCAGTTCTTC
CDR3 protein: CSVYRDRAVNEQFF
V gene: TRBV29-1
J gene: TRBJ2-1
D gene: TRBD1
clone size: .

CDR3 DNA: TGTGCCAGCAGTTTGTCAGGGACCTACGAGCAGTACTTC
CDR3 protein: CASSLSGTYEQYF
V gene: TRBV12-3/TRBV12-4
J gene: TRBJ2-7
D gene: .
clone size: .

CDR3 DNA: TGCGCCAGCAGCCCTTTCAGCCACCTGACCACTGAAGCTTTCTTT
CDR3 protein: CASSPFSHLTTEAFF
V gene: TRBV5-1
J gene: TRBJ1-1
D gene: .
clone size: .

CDR3 DNA: TGTGCCTGTCTAGCGTGGAGAGTCAATGAGCAGTTCTTC
CDR3 protein: CACLAWRVNEQFF
V gene: TRBV30
J gene: TRBJ2-1
D gene: .
clone size: .

CDR3 DNA: TGTGCCAGCTCACCCCTCGGGGGGGCAGGCACTGAAGCTTTCTTT
CDR3 protein: CASSPLGGAGTEAFF
V gene: TRBV18
J gene: TRBJ1-1
D gene: .
clone size: .

CDR3 DNA: TGTGCCACCAGGATCGACAGGGGCCTTGTTTCGGTTGCTTTCTTT
CDR3 protein: CATRIDRGLVSVAFF
V gene: TRBV15
J gene: TRBJ1-1
D gene: TRBD1
clone size: once

CDR3 DNA: TGTGCCAGCAGTGTTAGAGGGACTATAACCAATGAGCAGTTCTTC
CDR3 protein: CASSVRGTITNEQFF
V gene: TRBV2
J gene: TRBJ2-1
D gene: TRBD2
clone size: .

CDR3 DNA: TGTGCCAGCAGTGCTGCTAGTAGCTCCTACAATGAGCAGTTCTTC
CDR3 protein: CASSAASSSYNEQFF
V gene: TRBV12-3/TRBV12-4
J gene: TRBJ2-1
D gene: .
clone size: .

CDR3 DNA: TGTGCCAGCAGCTCACTAGTTTGGGGTGAGCAGTTCTTC
CDR3 protein: CASSSLVWGEQFF
V gene: TRBV7-9
J gene: TRBJ2-1
D gene: .
clone size: .

CDR3 DNA: TGCGCCAGCAGCTTAGGGCTAGCTATCACAGATACGCAGTATTTT
CDR3 protein: CASSLGLAITDTQYF
V gene: TRBV5-1
J gene: TRBJ2-3
D gene: .
clone size: .

CDR3 DNA: TGTGCCAGCAGCCCCCGACAGGGAAACGAGCAGTACTTC
CDR3 protein: CASSPRQGNEQYF
V gene: TRBV7-6
J gene: TRBJ2-7
D gene: TRBD1
clone size: .

CDR3 DNA: TGCAGTGCTCTAGCAGGGACTAGCGGGAGCGGGGAGCTGTTTTTT
CDR3 protein: CSALAGTSGSGELFF
V gene: TRBV20-1
J gene: TRBJ2-2
D gene: TRBD2
clone size: .

CDR3 DNA: TGTGCCAGCAATAGGGCAGGGGTCACCTACGAGCAGTACTTC
CDR3 protein: CASNRAGVTYEQYF
V gene: TRBV7-9
J gene: TRBJ2-7
D gene: .
clone size: once

CDR3 DNA: TGCGCCAGCAGCGTCCAGGGGGTCACTGAAGCTTTCTTT
CDR3 protein: CASSVQGVTEAFF
V gene: TRBV5-1
J gene: TRBJ1-1
D gene: TRBD1
clone size: .

CDR3 DNA: TGTGCCAGCTCACCACCCTGGGCGCGGGAGACCCAGTACTTC
CDR3 protein: CASSPPWARETQYF
V gene: TRBV18
J gene: TRBJ2-5
D gene: .
clone size: .

CDR3 DNA: TGTGCCAGCAGCTTCAACCCGGGACAGGGAGTCGATGAGCAGTTCTTC
CDR3 protein: CASSFNPGQGVDEQFF
V gene: TRBV7-9
J gene: TRBJ2-1
D gene: TRBD1
clone size: .

CDR3 DNA: TGTGCCACCAGCAGAGATATCACAGCTCAAGAGACCCAGTACTTC
CDR3 protein: CATSRDITAQETQYF
V gene: TRBV15
J gene: TRBJ2-5
D gene: .
clone size: .

CDR3 DNA: TGCAGCGTTGGACATAAAGGAGGGGAAGAGACCCAGTACTTC
CDR3 protein: CSVGHKGGEETQYF
V gene: TRBV29-1
J gene: TRBJ2-5
D gene: .
clone size: once

CDR3 DNA: TGCAGTGCGAAAGGCGGGACGCTGACCTACGAGCAGTACTTC
CDR3 protein: CSAKGGTLTYEQYF
V gene: TRBV20-1
J gene: TRBJ2-7
D gene: .
clone size: .

CDR3 DNA: TGCAGTGCTAGAGTCCCAGCGGGAGGGCCCGGGCAGTATTTT
CDR3 protein: CSARVPAGGPGQYF
V gene: TRBV20-1
J gene: TRBJ2-3
D gene: TRBD2
clone size: .

CDR3 DNA: TGTGCCAGTAGTCTCTCCCCAGGGGGCGCGAAGGAGACCCAGTACTTC
CDR3 protein: CASSLSPGGAKETQYF
V gene: TRBV19
J gene: TRBJ2-5
D gene: TRBD1
clone size: .

CDR3 DNA: TGTGCCAGCAGCCGGACAGGGGACTATGGCTACACCTTC
CDR3 protein: CASSRTGDYGYTF
V gene: TRBV7-9
J gene: TRBJ1-2
D gene: TRBD1
clone size: .

CDR3 DNA: TGCGCCAGCAGCCAAGGCTCGGGGGCTAGCGGGGGGGACAATGAGCAGTTCTTC
CDR3 protein: CASSQGSGASGGDNEQFF
V gene: TRBV4-1
J gene: TRBJ2-1
D gene: TRBD2
clone size: .

CDR3 DNA: TGCAGCGTTGAAAGGGACAGAGGAGAAAAACTGTTTTTT
CDR3 protein: CSVERDRGEKLFF
V gene: TRBV29-1
J gene: TRBJ1-4
D gene: TRBD1
clone size: once

CDR3 DNA: TGTGCCAGCTCACCGCCCCTTCAGGGACGAAAATTCTTC
CDR3 protein: CASSPPLQGRKFF
V gene: TRBV18
J gene: TRBJ2-1
D gene: .
clone size: .

CDR3 DNA: TGTGCCAGCAGTGAACTGGGGAACACTGAAGCTTTCTTT
CDR3 protein: CASSELGNTEAFF
V gene: TRBV25-1
J gene: TRBJ1-1
D gene: .
clone size: .

CDR3 DNA: TGTGCCAGCTCACCGGTGGTAGGGGGAAACACTGAAGCTTTCTTT
CDR3 protein: CASSPVVGGNTEAFF
V gene: TRBV18
J gene: TRBJ1-1
D gene: .
clone size: .

CDR3 DNA: TGTGCCAGCAGTCAAAACGGACAGGGGGTTACTGAAGCTTTCTTT
CDR3 protein: CASSQNGQGVTEAFF
V gene: TRBV28
J gene: TRBJ1-1
D gene: TRBD1
clone size: .

CDR3 DNA: TGCGCCAGCAGCCCGCCAACTGACTACGAGCAGTACTTC
CDR3 protein: CASSPPTDYEQYF
V gene: TRBV5-1
J gene: TRBJ2-7
D gene: .
clone size: .

CDR3 DNA: TGCAGCGTTGATGGGGGGAAGGGCTACGAGCAGTACTTC
CDR3 protein: CSVDGGKGYEQYF
V gene: TRBV29-1
J gene: TRBJ2-7
D gene: .
clone size: .

CDR3 DNA: TGTGCCAGCAGCTCACATAGCGGGAGTGATACGCAGTATTTT
CDR3 protein: CASSSHSGSDTQYF
V gene: TRBV11-1
J gene: TRBJ2-3
D gene: TRBD2
clone size: .

CDR3 DNA: TGTGCCAGCAGTTTATCGGGGGGGCAGGGCAATCAGCCCCAGCATTTT
CDR3 protein: CASSLSGGQGNQPQHF
V gene: TRBV27
J gene: TRBJ1-5
D gene: .
clone size: .

CDR3 DNA: TGTGCCAGCTCACGAGGGTTATCTAACTACAATGAGCAGTTCTTC
CDR3 protein: CASSRGLSNYNEQFF
V gene: TRBV18
J gene: TRBJ2-1
D gene: .
clone size: .

CDR3 DNA: TGCAGTGCTGTACCGGGACACCTCTACGAGCAGTACTTC
CDR3 protein: CSAVPGHLYEQYF
V gene: TRBV20-1
J gene: TRBJ2-7
D gene: .
clone size: .

CDR3 DNA: TGCGCCAGCAGCCTCGTAGCGGGAAGTTGGAATGAGCAGTTCTTC
CDR3 protein: CASSLVAGSWNEQFF
V gene: TRBV4-1
J gene: TRBJ2-1
D gene: TRBD2
clone size: .

CDR3 DNA: TGTGCCAGCAGCCTAATAAGGACTAGCGGATCCTACGAGCAGTACTTC
CDR3 protein: CASSLIRTSGSYEQYF
V gene: TRBV3-1
J gene: TRBJ2-7
D gene: TRBD2
clone size: .

CDR3 DNA: TGTGCCAGCAGCCAAGCTGGGACAGGAGGCACAGATACGCAGTATTTT
CDR3 protein: CASSQAGTGGTDTQYF
V gene: TRBV3-1
J gene: TRBJ2-3
D gene: TRBD1
clone size: .

CDR3 DNA: TGTGCCAGCAGCGCTGGGGAGTCCCCGGGAAATGAGCAGTTCTTC
CDR3 protein: CASSAGESPGNEQFF
V gene: TRBV9
J gene: TRBJ2-1
D gene: .
clone size: .

CDR3 DNA: TGTGCCAGCAGTTTATCCCCCGGACTAGCGGGAGGCAATGAGCAGTTCTTC
CDR3 protein: CASSLSPGLAGGNEQFF
V gene: TRBV27
J gene: TRBJ2-1
D gene: TRBD2
clone size: .

CDR3 DNA: TGTGCCAGCAGGAAAGGTCAGTCCCAGCCCCAGCATTTT
CDR3 protein: CASRKGQSQPQHF
V gene: TRBV5-6
J gene: TRBJ1-5
D gene: .
clone size: once